The 21 T cell receptor beta chains in this list originate from one sample, sequenced in a study of OX40 agonist ivuxolimab in advanced cancers. The assay was immunoSEQ multiplex PCR, and TCRdb's table has in-frame clones only and misses some. The sample lists some 110,000 clones, just over 90% occurring once. Sequencing used CD4+ or CD8+ T cells sorted from blood, obtained in a trial of the OX40 agonist ivuxolimab. The receptor source for this set is an adult with an advanced solid tumor such as melanoma, head and neck, liver or kidney cancer.

V usage is TRBV30 and J usage is TRBJ1-2, with 10 nucleotides matching TRBD1. The V gene's germline CDR1 is GTSNPN and CDR2 SVGIG (reference sequence). The CDR3 consists of 13 residues. The V segment lost 1 base and the J segment 5 bases; nucleotides outside the gene matches: 1. The CDR3 sequence: CAWSGGQGYGYTF. In DNA, the CDR3 is TGTGCCTGGAGTGGGGGACAGGGGTATGGCTACACCTTC.

The gene calls are TRBV15 and TRBJ1-5, with 10 bases fitting TRBD1. Trimming took 3 bases from V and 7 from J; bases not matched to a gene: 12. Per the germline V gene, CDR1 is LNHNV and CDR2 is YYDKDF (reference sequence). This CDR3 region has 17 residues. The CDR3 DNA reads TGTGCCACCAGCAGGCTTCTACCGGGACAGGGGTTACAGCCCCAGCATTTT. Protein: CATSRLLPGQGLQPQHF.

The rearrangement uses TRBV28 and TRBJ2-5; tentative D call: TRBD2 (6 bases). This CDR3 region has 13 residues. The V end was cut by 3 bases, the J end by 5 bases, with 10 bases between. Germline CDR1 reads MDHEN; CDR2 reads SYDVKM. The CDR3 loop is CASSLGGLETQYF. The CDR3 region has the DNA TGTGCCAGCAGTTTGGGGGGTTTGGAGACCCAGTACTTC. Complete variable domain (other parts from reference TRBV28 and TRBJ2-5): DVKVTQSSRYLVKRTGEKVFLECVQDMDHENMFWYRQDPGLGLRLIYFSYDVKMKEKGDIPEGYSVSREKKERFSLILESASTNQTSMYLCASSLGGLETQYFGPGTRLLVL.

The chain carries TRBV6-5 and TRBJ2-7; the D gene could be TRBD1 or TRBD2 (6 bases each). CDR3 size: 13 residues. Germline loops: CDR1 MNHEY, CDR2 SVGAGI. Trimming left V 7 bases short and J 7 bases short, with 17 bases between. The CDR3 DNA sequence: TGTGCCAGCAATAGAAATAAGGGGGGAGAGCAGTACTTC. It is translated as CASNRNKGGEQYF.

This clone occurred once. CDR3 coding DNA: TGTGCCAGCAGCGCCGGGCCTAGGACTGAAGCTTTCTTT. This codes for CASSAGPRTEAFF. The chain recombines TRBV7-3 with TRBJ1-1, with no clear D. The CDR3 covers 13 residues. The V gene lost 5 bases and the J gene lost 5 bases, with 12 bases spanning the gap. The V gene's germline CDR1 is SGHTA and CDR2 FQGTGA.

V and J are TRBV6-5 and TRBJ1-6; D not resolved. The CDR3 has 14 residues. Trimming pared 6 bases from V and 8 bases from J, leaving 14 bases between. CDR1 is MNHEY, CDR2 SVGAGI, per germline. CDR3 protein: CASSRTREDSPLHF. In nucleotides, the CDR3 is TGTGCCAGCAGCCGAACCAGAGAGGATTCACCCCTCCACTTT.

This chain joins TRBV30 and TRBJ2-1, with D possibly matching TRBD2 (7 bases). Germline CDR1 GTSNPN, CDR2 SVGIG (reference sequence). The CDR3 is 11 amino acids. Written as DNA, the CDR3 is TGTGGAGGGGGGGCAGGCAATGAGCAGTTCTTC. Protein sequence: CGGGAGNEQFF.

The V and J genes are TRBV19 and TRBJ2-1, with D perhaps TRBD2 (6 bases). V shed 4 bases and J shed 2 bases, with 12 bases lying between them. The CDR3 is 15 amino acids. The germline CDR1 and CDR2 sequences are LNHDA and SQIVND (reference sequence). The DNA of the CDR3 is TGTGCCAGTAGTACGCCCTCTAGCGCCTACAATGAGCAGTTCTTC. Translating it yields CASSTPSSAYNEQFF.

The rearrangement links TRBV9 to TRBJ2-1, with D unresolved. This CDR3 has 14 residues. Per the germline V gene, CDR1 is SGDLS and CDR2 is YYNGEE. V was pared by 0 bases and J by 3 bases, with 7 bases between. The CDR3 DNA sequence: TGTGCCAGCAGCGTAGAGGTCCACTACAATGAGCAGTTCTTC. It yields the protein CASSVEVHYNEQFF.

The chain is built from TRBV27 and TRBJ2-7; 7 nucleotides agree with TRBD2. Germline CDR1 and CDR2: MNHEY and SMNVEV (reference sequence). V lost 4 bases and J lost 6; bases outside the gene matches: 6. This CDR3 spans 13 amino acids. The CDR3 bases are TGTGCCAGCAGTTCACGACTAGCCGGCGAGCAGTACTTC. Its translation: CASSSRLAGEQYF.

This clone was counted once. The CDR3 reads CASSKDGGPSTDTQYF. The DNA of the CDR3 is TGTGCCAGCAGCAAGGATGGGGGGCCTAGCACAGATACGCAGTATTTT. This chain joins TRBV7-2 and TRBJ2-3; D might be TRBD1 or TRBD2, each matching 6 bases. Trimming stripped 5 bases from V and 0 bases from J, with 15 bases between. CDR3 length: 16 residues. CDR1 and CDR2 (germline): SGHTA, FQGNSA.

The genes are TRBV7-3 and TRBJ1-1; 7 nucleotides match TRBD1. CDR1 is SGHTA and CDR2 is FQGTGA in the germline V gene. This CDR3 contains 13 residues. V gave up 1 base and J gave up 4 bases; unmatched junction bases: 0. CDR3 bases: TGTGCCAGCAGCTTAAACAGGGGCACTGAAGCTTTCTTT. It encodes CASSLNRGTEAFF.

This rearrangement joins TRBV7-9 to TRBJ1-3, with TRBD1 identical over 9 bases. The CDR3 sequence is 15 residues long. Germline V gives CDR1 SEHNR, CDR2 FQNEAQ (reference sequence). V trimming: 5 bases; J trimming: 7 bases; junction bases outside the gene matches: 9. CDR3 sequence (DNA): TGTGCCAGCAGCGCGGACAGGGGAGGGTGGAACACCATATATTTT. This encodes CASSADRGGWNTIYF.

J is TRBJ2-4 and V is TRBV10-1; 7 nucleotides align to TRBD2. Germline V gene sequence: CDR1 WNHNN, CDR2 SYGVQD (reference sequence). CDR3 length: 15 residues. Trimming at V came to 2 bases and at J to 2 bases, leaving 3 bases not matched to a gene. CDR3 amino acids: CASSESGETKNIQYF. In DNA, the CDR3 is TGCGCCAGCAGTGAGAGCGGGGAAACCAAAAACATTCAGTACTTC.

In DNA form, the CDR3 reads TGTGCCAGCAGTAAGGACAGGGGACTCACAGATACGCAGTATTTT. This codes for CASSKDRGLTDTQYF. The V call is TRBV6-5, the J call TRBJ2-3; 9 bases agree with TRBD1. Per germline, CDR1 MNHEY and CDR2 SVGAGI. The CDR3 has 15 residues. V was clipped by 5 bases and J by 2 bases; unmatched bases: 5.

The V and J genes are TRBV18 and TRBJ1-5; 7 bases are shared with TRBD1. V was pared by 3 bases and J by 9 bases, with 5 bases of the junction left unmatched. Germline CDR1 is KGHSH and CDR2 is LQKENI. This CDR3 region has 13 residues. The CDR3 loop reads CASSPLQGWPQHF. The CDR3 DNA reads TGTGCCAGCTCACCCTTACAGGGGTGGCCCCAGCATTTT.

The gene calls are TRBV29-1 and TRBJ2-1, with a tentative D call TRBD1 (6 bases). Germline V gene sequence: CDR1 SQVTM, CDR2 ANQGSEA. This CDR3 region has 11 residues. With 5 bases removed from V and 7 bases from J, the gap between germline ends came to 9 bases. CDR3 sequence: CSVQRGNEQFF. Written as DNA, the CDR3 is TGCAGCGTTCAGAGGGGGAATGAGCAGTTCTTC.

The rearrangement uses TRBV18 and TRBJ1-1; unclear D gene. Looked up from germline, CDR1 is KGHSH and CDR2 is LQKENI. The V end was cut by 4 bases, the J end by 8 bases, with 11 bases between. The CDR3 totals 12 residues. The DNA for the CDR3 is TGTGCCAGCTCACTTAACGAGAACGAAGCTTTCTTT. As protein: CASSLNENEAFF. The full variable domain, with the rest looked up from reference TRBV18 and TRBJ1-1, is NAGVMQNPRHLVRRRGQEARLRCSPMKGHSHVYWYRQLPEEGLKFMVYLQKENIIDESGMPKERFSAEFPKEGPSILRIQQVVRGDSAAYFCASSLNENEAFFGQGTRLTVV.

This chain uses TRBV25-1 with TRBJ1-2; no clear D gene. V lost 6 bases, J lost 5 bases, and 22 bases lay in between. The CDR3 totals 16 residues. Germline V lookup: CDR1 MGHDK, CDR2 SYGVNS. The DNA of the CDR3 is TGTGCCAGCAGCCCCCCCGGAGGTTACGACCATTATGGCTACACCTTC. Its protein product is CASSPPGGYDHYGYTF.

The chain joins TRBV18 to TRBJ2-2, with 8 positions matching TRBD1. V lost 2 bases and J lost 2; bases outside the gene matches: 4. The CDR3 has 16 amino acids. Germline V gives CDR1 KGHSH, CDR2 LQKENI. CDR3 protein: CASSPLGTGNTGELFF. The CDR3 DNA sequence: TGTGCCAGCTCACCATTGGGGACAGGAAACACCGGGGAGCTGTTTTTT.

The V and J genes are TRBV7-3 and TRBJ1-3; TRBD1 might be the D (6 bases). V dropped 5 bases and J dropped 0 bases, with 8 bases sitting between them. Germline V CDR1 and CDR2: SGHTA, FQGTGA. There are 14 residues in the CDR3. CDR3 sequence: CASSLDSSGNTIYF. The CDR3 DNA reads TGTGCCAGCAGCCTGGACAGCTCTGGAAACACCATATATTTT. Full variable domain (remainder filled in from reference TRBV7-3 and TRBJ1-3): GAGVSQTPSNKVTEKGKYVELRCDPISGHTALYWYRQSLGQGPEFLIYFQGTGAADDSGLPNDRFFAVRPEGSVSTLKIQRTERGDSAVYLCASSLDSSGNTIYFGEGSWLTVV.